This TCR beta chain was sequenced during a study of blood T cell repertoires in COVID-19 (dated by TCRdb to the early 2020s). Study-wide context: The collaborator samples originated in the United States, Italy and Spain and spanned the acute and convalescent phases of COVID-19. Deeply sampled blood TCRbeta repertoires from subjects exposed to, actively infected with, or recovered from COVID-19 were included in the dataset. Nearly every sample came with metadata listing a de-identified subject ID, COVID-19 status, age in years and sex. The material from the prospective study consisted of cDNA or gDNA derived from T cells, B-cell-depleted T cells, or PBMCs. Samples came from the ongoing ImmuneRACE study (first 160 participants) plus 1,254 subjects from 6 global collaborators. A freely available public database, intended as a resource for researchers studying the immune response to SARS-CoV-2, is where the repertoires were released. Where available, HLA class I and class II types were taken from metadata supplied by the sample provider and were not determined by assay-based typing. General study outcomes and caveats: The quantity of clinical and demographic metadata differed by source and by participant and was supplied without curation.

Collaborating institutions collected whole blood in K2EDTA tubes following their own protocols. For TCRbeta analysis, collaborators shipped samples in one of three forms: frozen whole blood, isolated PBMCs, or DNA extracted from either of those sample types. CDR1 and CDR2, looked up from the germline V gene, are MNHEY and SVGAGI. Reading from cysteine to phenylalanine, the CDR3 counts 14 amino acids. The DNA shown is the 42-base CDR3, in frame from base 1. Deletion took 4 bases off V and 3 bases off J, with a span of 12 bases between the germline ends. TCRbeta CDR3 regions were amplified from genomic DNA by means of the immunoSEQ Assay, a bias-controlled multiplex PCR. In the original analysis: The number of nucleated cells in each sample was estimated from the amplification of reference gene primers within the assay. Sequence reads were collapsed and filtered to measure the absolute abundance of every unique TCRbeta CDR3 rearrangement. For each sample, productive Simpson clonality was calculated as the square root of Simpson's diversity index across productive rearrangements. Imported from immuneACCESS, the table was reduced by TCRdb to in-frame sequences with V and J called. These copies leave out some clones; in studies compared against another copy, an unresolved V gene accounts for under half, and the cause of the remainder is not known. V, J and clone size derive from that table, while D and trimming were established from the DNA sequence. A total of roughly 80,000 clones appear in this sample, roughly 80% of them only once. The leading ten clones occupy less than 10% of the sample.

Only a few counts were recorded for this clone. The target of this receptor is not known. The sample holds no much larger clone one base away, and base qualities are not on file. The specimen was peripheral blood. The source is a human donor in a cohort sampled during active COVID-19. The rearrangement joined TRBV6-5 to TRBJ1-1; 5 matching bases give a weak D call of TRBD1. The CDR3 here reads CASSFEDTDTEAFF. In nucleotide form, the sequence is TGTGCCAGCAGTTTTGAGGACACCGACACTGAAGCTTTCTTT.